A selection of T cell receptor beta chains follows, all from one sample in a study of T cells in narcolepsy. Generated by immunoSEQ multiplex PCR, the TCRdb table keeps only in-frame clones and is missing some. The table has tens of thousands of clones, about 90% seen once. Specimen: memory (CD45RA-) CD4+ T cells from blood. The receptors were gathered from a human donor in good health. CDR3s include the opening cysteine and the closing phenylalanine or tryptophan. The order of the fields is CDR3 protein, CDR3 DNA, V gene, D gene, clone size, J gene. The D gene is left open where the match is weak. Size is omitted from some rows. Given values are once, few, many or a class for expanded clones.

CDR3: CASSLYGSGVEAEAFF; DNA: TGTGCCAGCAGCTTGTACGGGTCGGGGGTGGAAGCTGAAGCTTTCTTT; V: TRBV5-6; D: NA; size: NA; J: TRBJ1-1
CDR3: CASSLPPGGGSYNEQFF; DNA: TGTGCCAGCAGCTTGCCCCCCGGAGGGGGCTCCTACAATGAGCAGTTCTTC; V: TRBV7-2; D: NA; size: NA; J: TRBJ2-1
CDR3: CASSLSSYRDSDSPLHF; DNA: TGTGCCAGCAGTTTATCGAGTTACCGGGACTCCGATTCACCCCTCCACTTT; V: TRBV27; D: NA; size: NA; J: TRBJ1-6
CDR3: CASSLGGMVVTEAFF; DNA: TGTGCCAGCAGCTTAGGGGGGATGGTAGTCACTGAAGCTTTCTTT; V: TRBV7-6; D: NA; size: NA; J: TRBJ1-1
CDR3: CASSFGTSTGGTQYF; DNA: TGCGCCAGCAGCTTCGGGACTAGCACGGGGGGTACGCAGTATTTT; V: TRBV5-1; D: TRBD2; size: NA; J: TRBJ2-3
CDR3: CSVEGTSGRGAYEQYF; DNA: TGCAGCGTTGAGGGGACTAGCGGGAGGGGGGCCTACGAGCAGTACTTC; V: TRBV29-1; D: TRBD2; size: NA; J: TRBJ2-7
CDR3: CASSLMGFDYEQYF; DNA: TGTGCCAGCAGCTTAATGGGGTTCGACTACGAGCAGTACTTC; V: TRBV11-2; D: NA; size: NA; J: TRBJ2-7
CDR3: CASSGGDRANYGYTF; DNA: TGCGCCAGCAGCGGGGGGGACAGAGCTAACTATGGCTACACCTTC; V: TRBV5-1; D: TRBD1; size: NA; J: TRBJ1-2
CDR3: CASSVDPGVGEQFF; DNA: TGTGCCAGCAGTGTGGATCCAGGGGTAGGTGAGCAGTTCTTC; V: TRBV6-1; D: NA; size: NA; J: TRBJ2-1
CDR3: CASSSTGTRGETQYF; DNA: TGTGCCAGCAGTTCCACCGGGACTAGGGGAGAGACCCAGTACTTC; V: TRBV6-6; D: TRBD2; size: NA; J: TRBJ2-5
CDR3: CASSERIRTGVRFF; DNA: TGTGCCAGCAGTGAAAGGATACGGACAGGGGTTCGGTTCTTC; V: TRBV2; D: TRBD1; size: NA; J: TRBJ2-1
CDR3: CASSPTSGGFADTQYF; DNA: TGTGCCAGCAGTCCAACTAGCGGGGGGTTCGCAGATACGCAGTATTTT; V: TRBV2; D: TRBD2; size: NA; J: TRBJ2-3
CDR3: CAISESLGQGDNQPQHF; DNA: TGTGCCATCAGTGAGTCTTTGGGACAGGGAGACAATCAGCCCCAGCATTTT; V: TRBV10-3; D: TRBD1; size: NA; J: TRBJ1-5
CDR3: CASSPDSGNTIYF; DNA: TGTGCCAGTAGTCCAGACTCTGGAAACACCATATATTTT; V: TRBV19; D: NA; size: NA; J: TRBJ1-3
CDR3: CASSLTRVSPLHF; DNA: TGTGCCAGCAGCTTAACCCGAGTTTCACCCCTCCACTTT; V: TRBV11-3; D: NA; size: NA; J: TRBJ1-6
CDR3: CAISEVGQGGSPLHF; DNA: TGTGCCATCAGTGAGGTGGGACAGGGAGGGTCACCCCTCCACTTT; V: TRBV10-3; D: TRBD1; size: few; J: TRBJ1-6
CDR3: CASSLGLAGSNEQFF; DNA: TGTGCCAGCAGCTTGGGACTAGCGGGCTCCAATGAGCAGTTCTTC; V: TRBV7-3; D: TRBD2; size: NA; J: TRBJ2-1
CDR3: CASSYSSPGQGSPLHF; DNA: TGTGCCAGCAGTTACTCTTCGCCCGGACAGGGATCACCCCTCCACTTT; V: TRBV6-5; D: TRBD1; size: once; J: TRBJ1-6
CDR3: CASSSTTSGYEQYF; DNA: TGTGCCAGCAGCTCAACGACTAGCGGCTACGAGCAGTACTTC; V: TRBV7-2; D: TRBD2; size: NA; J: TRBJ2-7
CDR3: CSALASLYNEQFF; DNA: TGCAGCGCCCTAGCTTCCCTCTACAATGAGCAGTTCTTC; V: TRBV29-1; D: NA; size: NA; J: TRBJ2-1
CDR3: CASSLQTGSTYEQYF; DNA: TGTGCCAGCAGTTTGCAAACCGGGAGCACCTACGAGCAGTACTTC; V: TRBV6-6; D: NA; size: once; J: TRBJ2-7
CDR3: CASSRGGASGRASYNEQFF; DNA: TGTGCCAGCAGCCGTGGAGGGGCTAGCGGGAGGGCCTCCTACAATGAGCAGTTCTTC; V: TRBV11-2; D: TRBD2; size: NA; J: TRBJ2-1
CDR3: CASSQLTGTSKETQYF; DNA: TGTGCCAGCAGCCAATTAACAGGGACTAGCAAAGAGACCCAGTACTTC; V: TRBV21-1; D: NA; size: NA; J: TRBJ2-5
CDR3: CASSFPGTGPETQYF; DNA: TGCGCCAGCAGCTTTCCCGGGACAGGGCCAGAGACCCAGTACTTC; V: TRBV5-1; D: TRBD1; size: NA; J: TRBJ2-5
CDR3: CASSGQIPTEAFF; DNA: TGTGCCAGCAGCGGTCAGATCCCTACTGAAGCTTTCTTT; V: TRBV9; D: NA; size: NA; J: TRBJ1-1
CDR3: CASSWGTGKGEQYF; DNA: TGTGCCAGCAGCTGGGGGACAGGGAAAGGCGAGCAGTACTTC; V: TRBV5-8; D: TRBD1; size: NA; J: TRBJ2-7
CDR3: CAINGLGGALANGYTF; DNA: TGTGCCATCAATGGCCTCGGGGGGGCCCTCGCCAATGGCTACACCTTC; V: TRBV10-3; D: NA; size: NA; J: TRBJ1-2
CDR3: CASSPAASTDTQYF; DNA: TGTGCCAGCAGCCCGGCGGCGAGCACAGATACGCAGTATTTT; V: TRBV7-9; D: NA; size: NA; J: TRBJ2-3
CDR3: CASSQEVAPRTDTQYF; DNA: TGTGCCAGCAGCCAAGAAGTTGCTCCCCGCACAGATACGCAGTATTTT; V: TRBV4-2; D: NA; size: few; J: TRBJ2-3
CDR3: CASSLDPSFTEAFF; DNA: TGTGCCAGCAGCTTGGACCCCTCGTTCACTGAAGCTTTCTTT; V: TRBV5-4; D: NA; size: once; J: TRBJ1-1
CDR3: CASSITSDGNNEQFF; DNA: TGCGCCAGCAGTATCACTTCGGACGGGAACAATGAGCAGTTCTTC; V: TRBV10-1; D: NA; size: NA; J: TRBJ2-1
CDR3: CAISEFDGELFF; DNA: TGTGCCATCAGTGAGTTTGACGGGGAGCTGTTTTTT; V: TRBV10-3; D: NA; size: once; J: TRBJ2-2